This TCR beta chain was sequenced in a study of shared clonotypes between healthy human individuals. General observations from the study: Inspection by rarefaction showed sorted-subset sequencing to be incomplete despite large depth. Represented diversity, genetic and exposure-history alike, was limited by few donors. A handful of donors shared approximately 5% of their naive CD4 clonotypes.

This clone was detected once. What it binds is not known. The ends lost 2 bases at V and 9 bases at J; junction bases unmatched: 4. The CDR3 totals 13 residues. Germline-derived CDR1 and CDR2 are LNHDA and SQIVND (reference sequence). CD8 cells classed as naive were CD45RO-negative and positively selected for CCR7, excluding terminally differentiated effector memory CD45RA+ cells. This table comes from immunoSEQ multiplex PCR, and its TCRdb copy is limited to in-frame clones, with some not included. The table lists more than 2 million clones, around 93% of them singletons. This TCR was sampled from a man between 18 and 35 years old in good health. Some clones in this sample may be carry-over from other donors' samples. The chain employs TRBV19 and TRBJ1-5; 7 bases fit TRBD1. Sequences were obtained from naive CD8+ T cells from PBMCs. The CDR3 sequence: CASSIRGPWPQHF. The CDR3 coding sequence is TGTGCCAGTAGTATAAGGGGGCCCTGGCCCCAGCATTTT.